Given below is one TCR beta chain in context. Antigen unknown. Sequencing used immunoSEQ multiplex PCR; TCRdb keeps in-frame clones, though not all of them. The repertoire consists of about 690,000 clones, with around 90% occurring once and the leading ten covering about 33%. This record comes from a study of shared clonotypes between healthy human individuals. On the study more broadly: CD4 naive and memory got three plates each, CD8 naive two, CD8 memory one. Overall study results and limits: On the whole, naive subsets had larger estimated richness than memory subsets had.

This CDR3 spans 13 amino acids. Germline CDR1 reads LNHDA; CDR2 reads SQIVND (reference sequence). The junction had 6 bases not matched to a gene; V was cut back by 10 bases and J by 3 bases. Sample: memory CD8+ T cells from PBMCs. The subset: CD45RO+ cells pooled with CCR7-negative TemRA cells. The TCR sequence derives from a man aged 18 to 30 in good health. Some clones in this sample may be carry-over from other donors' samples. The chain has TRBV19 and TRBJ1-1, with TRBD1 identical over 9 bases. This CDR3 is CATRDREDTEAFF. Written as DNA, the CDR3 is TGTGCCACAAGGGACAGGGAGGACACTGAAGCTTTCTTT.